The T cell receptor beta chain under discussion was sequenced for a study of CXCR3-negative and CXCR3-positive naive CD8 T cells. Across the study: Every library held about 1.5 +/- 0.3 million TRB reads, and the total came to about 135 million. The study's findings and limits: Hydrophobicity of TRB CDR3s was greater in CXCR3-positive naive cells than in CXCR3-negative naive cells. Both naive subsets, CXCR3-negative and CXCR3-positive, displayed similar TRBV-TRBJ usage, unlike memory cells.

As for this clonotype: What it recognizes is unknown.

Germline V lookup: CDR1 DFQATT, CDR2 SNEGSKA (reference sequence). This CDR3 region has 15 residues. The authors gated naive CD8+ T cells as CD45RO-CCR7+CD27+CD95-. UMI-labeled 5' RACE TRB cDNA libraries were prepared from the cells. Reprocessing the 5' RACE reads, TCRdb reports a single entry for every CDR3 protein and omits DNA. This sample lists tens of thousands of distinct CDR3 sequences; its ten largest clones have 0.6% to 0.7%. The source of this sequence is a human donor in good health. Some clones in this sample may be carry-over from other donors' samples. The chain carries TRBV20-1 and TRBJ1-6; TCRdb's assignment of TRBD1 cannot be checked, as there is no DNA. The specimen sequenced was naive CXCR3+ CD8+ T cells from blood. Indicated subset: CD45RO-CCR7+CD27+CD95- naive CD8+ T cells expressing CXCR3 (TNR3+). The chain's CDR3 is CSAIPPDRENSPLHF.